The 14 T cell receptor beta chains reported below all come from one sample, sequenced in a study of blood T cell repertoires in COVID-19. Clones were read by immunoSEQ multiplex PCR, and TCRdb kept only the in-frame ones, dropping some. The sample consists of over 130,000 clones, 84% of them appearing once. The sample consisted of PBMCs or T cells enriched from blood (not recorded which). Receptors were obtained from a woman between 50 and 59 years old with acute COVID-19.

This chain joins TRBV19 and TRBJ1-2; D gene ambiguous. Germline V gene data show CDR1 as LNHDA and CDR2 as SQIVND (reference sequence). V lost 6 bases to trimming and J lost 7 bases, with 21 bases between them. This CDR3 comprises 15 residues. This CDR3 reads CASSPDRGPVFGYTF. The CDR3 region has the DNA TGTGCCAGTAGCCCCGATAGAGGCCCCGTGTTTGGCTACACCTTC.

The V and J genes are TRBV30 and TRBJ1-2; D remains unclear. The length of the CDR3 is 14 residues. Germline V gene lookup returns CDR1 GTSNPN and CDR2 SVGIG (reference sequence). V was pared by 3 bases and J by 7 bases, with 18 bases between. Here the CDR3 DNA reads TGTGCCTGGAGCCCCATCCTTGTGGCAAGTGGCTACACCTTC. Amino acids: CAWSPILVASGYTF.

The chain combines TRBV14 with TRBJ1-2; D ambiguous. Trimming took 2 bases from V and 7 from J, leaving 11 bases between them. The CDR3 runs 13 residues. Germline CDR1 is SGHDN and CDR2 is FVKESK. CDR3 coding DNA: TGTGCCAGCAGCCAAAAAAGGGCGGGTGGCTACACCTTC. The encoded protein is CASSQKRAGGYTF.

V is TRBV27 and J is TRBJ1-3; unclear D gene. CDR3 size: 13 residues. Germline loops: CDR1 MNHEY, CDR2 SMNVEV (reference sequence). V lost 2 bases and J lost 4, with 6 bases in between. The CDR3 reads CASSLQRGNTIYF. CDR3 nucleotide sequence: TGTGCCAGCAGTTTACAACGGGGAAACACCATATATTTT.

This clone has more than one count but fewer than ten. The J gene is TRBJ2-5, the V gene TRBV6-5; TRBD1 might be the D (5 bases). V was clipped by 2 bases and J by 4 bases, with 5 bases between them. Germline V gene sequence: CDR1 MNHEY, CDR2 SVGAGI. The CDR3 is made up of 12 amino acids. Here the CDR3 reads CASSYRGETQYF. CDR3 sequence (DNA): TGTGCCAGCAGTTACAGGGGAGAGACCCAGTACTTC.

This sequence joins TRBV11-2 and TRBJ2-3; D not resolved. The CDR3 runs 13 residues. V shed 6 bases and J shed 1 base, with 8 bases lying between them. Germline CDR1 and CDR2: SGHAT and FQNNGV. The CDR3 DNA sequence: TGTGCCAGCAGGCAGTCTGGCACAGATACGCAGTATTTT. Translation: CASRQSGTDTQYF.

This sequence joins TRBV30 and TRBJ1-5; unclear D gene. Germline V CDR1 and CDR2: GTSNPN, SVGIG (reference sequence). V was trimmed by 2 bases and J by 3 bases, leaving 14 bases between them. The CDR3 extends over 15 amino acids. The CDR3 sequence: CAWSPGVVDNQPQHF. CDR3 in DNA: TGTGCCTGGAGTCCCGGGGTGGTCGACAATCAGCCCCAGCATTTT.

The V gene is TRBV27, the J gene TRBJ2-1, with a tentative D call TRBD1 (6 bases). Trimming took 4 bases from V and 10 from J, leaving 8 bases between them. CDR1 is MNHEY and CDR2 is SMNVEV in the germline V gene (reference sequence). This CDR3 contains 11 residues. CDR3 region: CASSSTGEQFF. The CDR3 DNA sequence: TGTGCCAGCAGTTCAACAGGGGAGCAGTTCTTC.

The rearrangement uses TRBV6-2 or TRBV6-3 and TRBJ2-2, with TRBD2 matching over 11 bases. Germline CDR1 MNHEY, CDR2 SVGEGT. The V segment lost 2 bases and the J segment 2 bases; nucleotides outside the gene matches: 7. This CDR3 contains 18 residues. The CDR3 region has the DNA TGTGCCAGCAGTTACGTGGCGCTAGCGGGAGGAAACACCGGGGAGCTGTTTTTT. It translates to CASSYVALAGGNTGELFF.

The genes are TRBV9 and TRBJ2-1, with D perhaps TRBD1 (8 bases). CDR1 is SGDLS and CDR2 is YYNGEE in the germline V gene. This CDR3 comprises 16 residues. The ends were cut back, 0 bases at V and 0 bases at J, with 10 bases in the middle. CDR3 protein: CASSVDRGGSYNEQFF. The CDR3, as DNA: TGTGCCAGCAGCGTAGACAGGGGGGGCTCCTACAATGAGCAGTTCTTC.

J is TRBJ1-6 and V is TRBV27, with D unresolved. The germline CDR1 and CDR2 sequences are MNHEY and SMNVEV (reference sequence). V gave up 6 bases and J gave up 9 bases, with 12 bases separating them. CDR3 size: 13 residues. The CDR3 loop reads CASSLEGGSPLHF. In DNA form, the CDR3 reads TGTGCCAGCAGCCTCGAGGGTGGTTCACCCCTCCACTTT.

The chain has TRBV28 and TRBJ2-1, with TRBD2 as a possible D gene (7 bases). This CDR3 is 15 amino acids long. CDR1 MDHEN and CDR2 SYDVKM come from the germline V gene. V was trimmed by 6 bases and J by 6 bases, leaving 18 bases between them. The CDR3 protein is CASSADSGGGNEQFF. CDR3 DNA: TGTGCCAGCAGCGCGGACTCGGGGGGCGGCAATGAGCAGTTCTTC.

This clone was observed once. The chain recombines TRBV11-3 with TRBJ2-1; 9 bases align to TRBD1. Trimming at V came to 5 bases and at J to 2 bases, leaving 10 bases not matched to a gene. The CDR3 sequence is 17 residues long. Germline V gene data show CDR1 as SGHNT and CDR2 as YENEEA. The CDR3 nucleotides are TGTGCCAGCAGCGAAAAACCGGGACAGGGAACCTACAATGAGCAGTTCTTC. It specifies CASSEKPGQGTYNEQFF.

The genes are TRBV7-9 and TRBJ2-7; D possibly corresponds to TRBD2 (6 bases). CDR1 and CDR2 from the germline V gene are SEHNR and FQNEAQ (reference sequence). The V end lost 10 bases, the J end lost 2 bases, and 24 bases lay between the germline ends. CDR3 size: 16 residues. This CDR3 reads CAIKGTPTKGPYEQYF. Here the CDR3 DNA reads TGTGCCATCAAGGGGACTCCCACCAAAGGGCCCTACGAGCAGTACTTC.